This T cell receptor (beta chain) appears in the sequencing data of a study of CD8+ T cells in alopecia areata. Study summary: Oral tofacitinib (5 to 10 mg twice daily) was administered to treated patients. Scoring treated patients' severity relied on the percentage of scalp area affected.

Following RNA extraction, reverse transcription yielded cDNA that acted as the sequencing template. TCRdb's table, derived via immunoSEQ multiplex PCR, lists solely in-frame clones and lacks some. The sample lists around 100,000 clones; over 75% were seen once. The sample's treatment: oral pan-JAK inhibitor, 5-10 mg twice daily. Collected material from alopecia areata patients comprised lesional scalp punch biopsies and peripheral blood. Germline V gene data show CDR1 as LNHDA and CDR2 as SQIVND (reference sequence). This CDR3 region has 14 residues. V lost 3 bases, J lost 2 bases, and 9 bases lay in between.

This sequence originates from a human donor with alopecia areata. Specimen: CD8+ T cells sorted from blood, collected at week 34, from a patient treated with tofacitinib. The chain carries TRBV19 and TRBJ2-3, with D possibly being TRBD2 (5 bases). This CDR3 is CASSMGDYTDTQYF. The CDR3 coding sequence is TGTGCCAGTAGTATGGGAGATTACACAGATACGCAGTATTTT.